The 22 T cell receptor beta chains given below trace back to one sample, sequenced in a study of cytomegalovirus exposure and HLA in healthy donors. The PCR made use of 60 Vbeta and 13 Jbeta primers. Measured with immunoSEQ multiplex PCR; TCRdb has only the in-frame clones, and not every one. The table records some 200,000 clones, roughly four fifths of them present only once. The sequenced material came from PBMCs. The origin of the receptors is a woman in her thirties or forties in good health and CMV-seronegative.

The V call is TRBV15, the J call TRBJ1-5; 9 bases line up with TRBD1. Trimming at V came to 2 bases and at J to 1 base, leaving 6 bases not matched to a gene. The germline CDR1 and CDR2 sequences are LNHNV and YYDKDF (reference sequence). The CDR3 sequence is 17 residues long. The CDR3 region has the DNA TGTGCCACCAGCAGACCGGGACAGGGTCTAAGCAATCAGCCCCAGCATTTT. This gives the protein CATSRPGQGLSNQPQHF. The variable domain in full, with the rest retrieved from reference TRBV15 and TRBJ1-5, is DAMVIQNPRYQVTQFGKPVTLSCSQTLNHNVMYWYQQKSSQAPKLLFHYYDKDFNNEADTPDNFQSRRPNTSFCFLDIRSPGLGDTAMYLCATSRPGQGLSNQPQHFGDGTRLSIL.

This chain uses TRBV5-4 with TRBJ1-2; TRBD1 is a possible D gene (5 bases). The CDR3 is 13 residues long. Trimming pared 1 base from V and 6 bases from J, leaving 10 bases between. CDR1 is SGHNT and CDR2 is YYREEE in the germline V gene (reference sequence). CDR3: CASSLQGEHGYTF. As DNA, the CDR3 is TGTGCCAGCAGCTTGCAGGGTGAACATGGCTACACCTTC.

V and J are TRBV10-2 and TRBJ2-5; 10 nucleotides match TRBD2. Trimming at V came to 2 bases and at J to 9 bases, leaving 9 bases not matched to a gene. This CDR3 has 15 amino acids. Germline CDR1 WSHSY, CDR2 SAAADI. CDR3 amino acids: CASSETISAGGPQYF. CDR3 nucleotide sequence: TGCGCCAGCAGTGAGACAATCTCAGCGGGAGGGCCCCAGTACTTC.

This chain links TRBV18 with TRBJ1-1; 10 bases match TRBD1. The CDR3 consists of 13 residues. Germline CDR1 KGHSH, CDR2 LQKENI. Germline trimming cut 4 bases from V and 7 bases from J; bases unmatched to any gene: 3. The CDR3 here is CASSRGTGVEAFF. In DNA form, the CDR3 reads TGTGCCAGCTCACGCGGGACAGGGGTTGAAGCTTTCTTT.

On this clone: At one end, the junction sequence differs from germline, possibly due to a read error. The chain uses TRBV30 and TRBJ2-3, with 8 bases that match TRBD2. The germline CDR1 and CDR2 sequences are GTSNPN and SVGIG (reference sequence). CDR3 length: 12 residues. CDR3 sequence reads: CAWRGGTRSWHF. The CDR3 coding sequence is TGTGCCTGGAGGGGAGGGACTAGATCATGGCATTTT. Complete variable domain (other parts from reference TRBV30 and TRBJ2-3): SQTIHQWPATLVQPVGSPLSLECTVEGTSNPNLYWYRQAAGRGLQLLFYSVGIGQISSEVPQNLSASRPQDRQFILSSKKLLLSDSGFYLCAWRGGTRSWHFGPGTRLTVL.

This sequence joins TRBV5-8 and TRBJ1-1; TRBD1 matches at 8 bases. CDR1 is SGHTS, CDR2 YDEGEE, per germline. V was clipped by 2 bases and J by 5 bases; unmatched bases: 5. This CDR3 contains 14 residues. CDR3 region: CASSLGQGGTEAFF. CDR3 coding DNA: TGTGCCAGCAGCTTAGGACAGGGAGGGACTGAAGCTTTCTTT.

This clone was counted once. The J gene is TRBJ2-7, the V gene TRBV27; TRBD1 matches at 8 bases. The J segment lost 5 bases and the V segment lost 5 bases, leaving 11 bases of the junction unmatched. The CDR3 contains 15 residues. The germline CDR1 and CDR2 sequences are MNHEY and SMNVEV (reference sequence). CDR3 sequence: CASSRRGQAPDEQYF. CDR3 nucleotide sequence: TGTGCCAGCAGTCGGCGGGGACAGGCCCCTGACGAGCAGTACTTC.

As concerns this clone: Germline and junction disagree at one end, which may indicate a read error. V and J are TRBV7-9 and TRBJ1-2; maybe TRBD1 (6 bases). CDR3 size: 12 residues. Germline V gene sequence: CDR1 SEHNR, CDR2 FQNEAQ (reference sequence). Here the CDR3 DNA reads TGTTCCAGCATTGGACAGAACTATGGCTACACCTTC. This gives the protein CSSIGQNYGYTF.

V and J are TRBV4-1 and TRBJ1-5; 10 nucleotides agree with TRBD1. Germline V lookup: CDR1 MGHRA, CDR2 YSYEKL. J lost 5 bases, V lost 1 base, and 8 bases had no gene match. This CDR3 is built from 17 residues. The CDR3 sequence is CASSQAWTGTGDQPQHF. CDR3 coding DNA: TGCGCCAGCAGCCAAGCCTGGACAGGGACAGGGGATCAGCCCCAGCATTTT.

The rearrangement joins TRBV29-1 to TRBJ2-5; TRBD1 agrees at 12 bases. CDR3 length: 12 amino acids. Germline V gives CDR1 SQVTM, CDR2 ANQGSEA. The J segment lost 4 bases and the V segment lost 7 bases, leaving 1 base of the junction unmatched. The CDR3 nucleotides read TGCAGCGGGGGACAGGGGGCAGAGACCCAGTACTTC. Translation gives CSGGQGAETQYF.

The rearrangement uses TRBV4-1 and TRBJ2-7, with no clear D. V gave up 0 bases and J gave up 6 bases, with 9 bases separating them. The CDR3 covers 13 residues. Germline assignment: CDR1 MGHRA and CDR2 YSYEKL. In DNA form, the CDR3 reads TGCGCCAGCAGCCAAGATGGCGGCAGCGAGCAGTACTTC. Protein sequence: CASSQDGGSEQYF.

The chain uses TRBV13 and TRBJ1-1; D perhaps matches TRBD1 (5 bases). Trimming removed 0 bases at V and 4 bases at J, with 15 bases between. Germline values: CDR1 PRHDT, CDR2 FYEKMQ (reference sequence). The CDR3 is made up of 16 amino acids. The CDR3: CASSLGSRGWSTEAFF. CDR3 coding DNA: TGTGCCAGCAGCTTAGGATCTCGGGGGTGGTCCACTGAAGCTTTCTTT.

This clone was observed a few times. The chain recombines TRBV30 with TRBJ1-1; possibly TRBD1 for D (6 bases). The V and J ends lost 5 bases and 11 bases respectively, with 15 bases between them. Germline V gene data show CDR1 as GTSNPN and CDR2 as SVGIG (reference sequence). The CDR3 is 11 residues long. The CDR3 DNA reads TGTGCCTGGGGGATGGGGGCTAAGGCTTTCTTT. It codes for CAWGMGAKAFF.

The rearrangement uses TRBV7-6 and TRBJ2-1; 9 nucleotides agree with TRBD2. The CDR3 totals 20 residues. Germline trimming cut 5 bases from V and 3 bases from J; bases unmatched to any gene: 20. Germline V CDR1 and CDR2: SGHVS, FNYEAQ. CDR3 sequence: CASSPTQGVASGIGYNEQFF. The CDR3 DNA reads TGTGCCAGCAGCCCAACCCAGGGTGTGGCTAGCGGGATAGGCTACAATGAGCAGTTCTTC.

CDR3: CASSDPRGGFHEQYF. DNA of the CDR3: TGTGCCAGCAGTGACCCCCGGGGGGGATTCCACGAGCAGTACTTC. The rearrangement joins TRBV25-1 to TRBJ2-7; 8 bases map to TRBD2. The junction had 9 bases not matched to a gene; V was cut back by 3 bases and J by 5 bases. Germline-derived CDR1 and CDR2 are MGHDK and SYGVNS. This CDR3 region has 15 residues.

The genes are TRBV6-5 and TRBJ2-1; the match to TRBD2 covers 13 bases. Per the germline V gene, CDR1 is MNHEY and CDR2 is SVGAGI. J was trimmed by 6 bases and V by 6 bases; bases with no gene match: 5. CDR3 length: 15 residues. CDR3 residues: CASSLLAGGPNEQFF. The CDR3 coding sequence is TGTGCCAGCAGCCTACTAGCGGGAGGGCCCAATGAGCAGTTCTTC.

This chain links TRBV5-1 with TRBJ2-5; 11 nucleotides line up with TRBD2. This CDR3 spans 16 amino acids. Looked up from germline, CDR1 is SGHRS and CDR2 is YFSETQ. J was trimmed by 3 bases and V by 4 bases; bases with no gene match: 8. CDR3: CASSRLAGGPEETQYF. Written as DNA, the CDR3 is TGCGCCAGCAGCAGATTAGCGGGAGGGCCAGAAGAGACCCAGTACTTC.

The V call is TRBV19, the J call TRBJ1-1; 7 bases agree with TRBD1. The germline CDR1 and CDR2 sequences are LNHDA and SQIVND (reference sequence). Trimming removed 1 base from V and 7 bases from J; junction bases left unmatched: 3. There are 13 residues in the CDR3. CDR3 sequence: CASSIVTGYEAFF. The CDR3 DNA reads TGTGCCAGTAGTATAGTGACAGGGTATGAAGCTTTCTTT.

The V and J genes are TRBV5-8 and TRBJ2-7; D possibly corresponds to TRBD1 (6 bases). CDR3 length equals 13 residues. V was clipped by 4 bases and J by 3 bases, with 11 bases between them. Per germline, CDR1 SGHTS and CDR2 YDEGEE. The CDR3 sequence is CASSHGQFYEQYF. The CDR3 region has the DNA TGTGCCAGCAGCCACGGACAGTTCTACGAGCAGTACTTC.

This clone was seen a few times. The sample carries other DNA sequences with the same CDR3. DNA for the CDR3: TGTGCCAGCAGTAACCCAGGGGGACCACTAGGCGATGAGCAGTTCTTC. This gives the protein CASSNPGGPLGDEQFF. The rearrangement links TRBV6-6 to TRBJ2-1, with 7 bases lining up with TRBD1. V shed 5 bases and J 8 bases; nucleotides not matched to a gene: 15. The CDR3 is 16 amino acids. Looked up from germline, CDR1 is MNHNY and CDR2 is SVGAGI (reference sequence).

The chain joins TRBV2 to TRBJ2-7, with a tentative D call TRBD2 (6 bases). Germline CDR1 is SNHLY and CDR2 is FYNNEI. The length of the CDR3 is 14 residues. Trimming shortened V by 3 bases and J by 1 base, and 10 bases separated the two germline ends. The CDR3 spells CASSEQLASYEQYF. For the CDR3, the DNA is TGTGCCAGCAGTGAGCAACTAGCATCCTACGAGCAGTACTTC.

The chain combines TRBV9 with TRBJ1-2, with D uncertain. CDR1 and CDR2 (germline): SGDLS, YYNGEE. V was trimmed by 0 bases and J by 8 bases, leaving 14 bases between them. This CDR3 has 14 residues. The DNA for the CDR3 is TGTGCCAGCAGCGTAGCTACCCGAATTCGGGGCTACACCTTC. Protein sequence: CASSVATRIRGYTF.